This TCR beta chain was documented in a study of T cell responses to AZD1222 COVID-19 vaccine. Study summary: The analysis combined second doses at about 4 or about 12 weeks. Study results and limitations: Recipients of two AZD1222 doses showed rising Spike-specific TCR breadth and depth. Most donors were white British, females outnumbered males, and clonal diversity was possibly underestimated. There were vaccine-associated CD4 TCRs across spike, dominant at 160-218 and 743-854.

Using immunoSEQ multiplex PCR, the repertoire was profiled, and TCRdb retains in-frame clones only, with some absent. Of about 140,000 clones in the sample, 85% to 95% were seen once. This clone has ten or more counts. Antigen: not known. CDR1 MNHNS and CDR2 SASEGT come from the germline V gene. V was trimmed by 2 bases and J by 5 bases, leaving 7 bases between them. The CDR3 is made up of 13 amino acids. This TCR was sampled from an adult in good health. The chain combines TRBV6-1 with TRBJ1-5, with D hard to call. The sequencing here drew on peripheral blood, taken on day 0 of AZD1222 vaccination. CDR3 region: CASSENEHQPQHF. In DNA form, the CDR3 reads TGTGCCAGCAGTGAAAACGAGCATCAGCCCCAGCATTTT.